Shown below are 26 T cell receptor beta chains from a single sample sequenced in a study of blood T cell repertoires in COVID-19. Using immunoSEQ multiplex PCR, the repertoire was profiled, and TCRdb retains in-frame clones only, with some absent. Among around 50,000 clones listed, more than 75% were seen once. The sequenced material came from peripheral blood. The receptors derive from a man aged 50 to 59 with active COVID-19.

This clone was seen only once. This rearrangement joins TRBV21-1 to TRBJ2-1; TRBD1, the table's D call, was not compared with the DNA. TRBV21-1 is annotated as a pseudogene. This CDR3 is built from 14 residues. CDR3 DNA: TGTGCCAGCAGCAAAACGACACTCTACAATGAGCAGTTCTTC. Residues: CASSKTTLYNEQFF.

The chain joins TRBV5-4 to TRBJ2-7; the D is unclear. This CDR3 has 15 residues. With 0 bases removed from V and 1 base from J, the gap between germline ends came to 11 bases. CDR1 SGHNT and CDR2 YYREEE come from the germline V gene (reference sequence). The CDR3 DNA reads as TGTGCCAGCAGCTTGGAGGCAGCGAGGTCCTACGAGCAGTACTTC. It yields the protein CASSLEAARSYEQYF.

This clone occurred a few times. The chain is built from TRBV5-8 and TRBJ2-7; 10 bases align to TRBD2. Trimming took 1 base from V and 3 from J; bases not matched to a gene: 7. Germline CDR1 SGHTS, CDR2 YDEGEE. CDR3 length: 16 amino acids. This CDR3 reads CASSLRRPSGSYEQYF. Here the CDR3 DNA reads TGTGCCAGCAGCTTGCGCCGGCCTAGCGGGAGCTACGAGCAGTACTTC.

V is TRBV27 and J is TRBJ2-3; 9 bases align to TRBD2. Germline CDR1 reads MNHEY; CDR2 reads SMNVEV (reference sequence). The CDR3 sequence is 16 residues long. The ends lost 4 bases at V and 4 bases at J; junction bases unmatched: 9. The DNA for the CDR3 is TGTGCCAGCAGTTCGCCCCTAGCGGGAATCGCAGATACGCAGTATTTT. The encoded protein is CASSSPLAGIADTQYF.

The chain has TRBV5-1 and TRBJ2-4; a possible D gene is TRBD2 (6 bases). This CDR3 comprises 14 residues. Trimming took 7 bases from V and 5 from J, leaving 16 bases between them. The germline V gene has CDR1 SGHRS and CDR2 YFSETQ. DNA for the CDR3: TGCGCCAGCGGCGCCGGGGAGGCGGAAAACATTCAGTACTTC. It encodes CASGAGEAENIQYF.

V is TRBV9 and J is TRBJ1-1; a possible D gene is TRBD1 (5 bases). The CDR3 has 15 amino acids. V gave up 0 bases and J gave up 4 bases, with 13 bases separating them. Germline loops: CDR1 SGDLS, CDR2 YYNGEE. The CDR3 DNA reads as TGTGCCAGCAGCGTAGTGGCAGGGTTGGGCACTGAAGCTTTCTTT. Protein product: CASSVVAGLGTEAFF.

This chain uses TRBV5-4 with TRBJ2-3; 9 bases match TRBD1. Trimming took 5 bases from V and 4 from J; bases not matched to a gene: 8. From germline, CDR1 is SGHNT and CDR2 YYREEE (reference sequence). This CDR3 comprises 15 residues. This CDR3 is CASRLPGQGPDTQYF. The DNA of the CDR3 is TGTGCCAGCAGGCTGCCGGGACAGGGACCAGATACGCAGTATTTT.

V gene TRBV29-1 combines with J gene TRBJ2-1; D possibly corresponds to TRBD2 (6 bases). Germline V lookup: CDR1 SQVTM, CDR2 ANQGSEA. This CDR3 comprises 14 residues. Trimming pared 8 bases from V and 3 bases from J, leaving 17 bases between. The CDR3 nucleotides read TGCAGCACCTCCGGCGGGGATCACTACAATGAGCAGTTCTTC. This translates into CSTSGGDHYNEQFF.

V gene TRBV5-6 combines with J gene TRBJ2-2, with D possibly matching TRBD2 (7 bases). From germline, CDR1 is SGHDT and CDR2 YYEEEE. The CDR3 spans 14 residues. V was shortened by 7 bases and J by 7 bases, with 17 bases between the two germline ends. The CDR3 nucleotides are TGTGCCAGCCTACTCGGGGGGCGGAGCGGGGAGCTGTTTTTT. Its translation: CASLLGGRSGELFF.

The chain recombines TRBV7-2 with TRBJ2-7; the match to TRBD2 covers 7 bases. Trimming cost V 5 bases and J 1 base; bases outside gene matches: 5. CDR1 and CDR2 from the germline V gene are SGHTA and FQGNSA. The CDR3 length is 14 residues. The CDR3 sequence is CASSIGLVSYEQYF. The CDR3 nucleotides read TGTGCCAGCAGCATTGGACTAGTGTCCTACGAGCAGTACTTC.

V and J are TRBV7-9 and TRBJ2-2; 7 nucleotides align to TRBD2. The CDR3 is made up of 15 amino acids. J was trimmed by 6 bases and V by 1 base; bases with no gene match: 5. Germline CDR1 and CDR2: SEHNR and FQNEAQ (reference sequence). The CDR3 loop reads CASSLGTSSAGELFF. Written as DNA, the CDR3 is TGTGCCAGCAGCTTAGGGACTAGTTCTGCCGGGGAGCTGTTTTTT.

V is TRBV7-8 and J is TRBJ2-5; 7 nucleotides line up with TRBD1. V was pared by 8 bases and J by 4 bases, with 10 bases of the junction left unmatched. This CDR3 contains 14 residues. CDR1 is SGHVS and CDR2 is FQNEAQ in the germline V gene. CDR3 bases: TGTGCCAGCGGCAAAAACAGGGGCACAGAGACCCAGTACTTC. The encoded protein is CASGKNRGTETQYF.

The J gene is TRBJ1-2, the V gene TRBV28; D is possibly TRBD1 (6 bases). Deletions cut 6 bases from V and 7 bases from J, with 18 bases between. The CDR3 has 14 residues. Germline V gene sequence: CDR1 MDHEN, CDR2 SYDVKM. DNA for the CDR3: TGTGCCAGCAGCCTCATCCTCCGGGGGGCTGGCTACACCTTC. Amino acid sequence: CASSLILRGAGYTF.

The rearrangement links TRBV12-5 to TRBJ2-3; 7 bases match TRBD1. Trimming took 5 bases from V and 0 from J; bases not matched to a gene: 5. The CDR3 consists of 15 residues. Germline V CDR1 and CDR2: LGHNT, FRNRAP. The DNA of the CDR3 is TGTGCTAGTGGTGAGGGACAGACAAGCACAGATACGCAGTATTTT. It encodes CASGEGQTSTDTQYF.

This sequence joins TRBV6-7 and TRBJ2-7; D is perhaps TRBD1 (5 bases). TRBV6-7 is flagged as an ORF with uncertain function. The CDR3 consists of 14 residues. The V end lost 6 bases, the J end lost 5 bases, and 17 bases lay between the germline ends. As DNA, the CDR3 is TGTGCCAGCAGCGGATTAGGGGATAGGGACGAGCAGTACTTC. As protein: CASSGLGDRDEQYF.

The V call is TRBV19, the J call TRBJ2-3; 10 bases align to TRBD2. Germline V lookup: CDR1 LNHDA, CDR2 SQIVND (reference sequence). Unmatched junction bases numbered 6, after V lost 4 bases and J lost 5 bases. The CDR3 consists of 15 residues. The CDR3 nucleotides read TGTGCCAGTAGTAAACCCAGCGGGGGGGGAGATACGCAGTATTTT. The encoded protein is CASSKPSGGGDTQYF. Combining the CDR3 with reference TRBV19 and TRBJ2-3 gives the whole variable domain DGGITQSPKYLFRKEGQNVTLSCEQNLNHDAMYWYRQDPGQGLRLIYYSQIVNDFQKGDIAEGYSVSREKKESFPLTVTSAQKNPTAFYLCASSKPSGGGDTQYFGPGTRLTVL.

V is TRBV4-2 and J is TRBJ2-3; 10 positions match TRBD2. Germline trimming cut 4 bases from V and 0 bases from J; bases unmatched to any gene: 7. CDR3 length: 17 amino acids. Germline V gene sequence: CDR1 LGHNA, CDR2 YNFKEQ. The CDR3 protein is CASSPRTSGLSTDTQYF. The CDR3, as DNA: TGTGCCAGCAGCCCCCGGACTAGCGGTCTTAGCACAGATACGCAGTATTTT.

This clone was seen once. The V call is TRBV5-1, the J call TRBJ2-5; the D gene is possibly TRBD1 (6 bases). The germline CDR1 and CDR2 sequences are SGHRS and YFSETQ. Trimming cost V 2 bases and J 5 bases, with 13 bases left between them. The CDR3 totals 14 residues. This CDR3 reads CASSFNSGAETQYF. The CDR3 nucleotides are TGCGCCAGCAGCTTTAATTCAGGGGCGGAGACCCAGTACTTC.

This rearrangement joins TRBV7-8 to TRBJ2-7; 9 bases agree with TRBD1. The CDR3 runs to 15 residues. V gave up 1 base and J gave up 4 bases; unmatched junction bases: 5. Germline assignment: CDR1 SGHVS and CDR2 FQNEAQ. This chain's CDR3 is CASSLEGQGWYEQYF. CDR3 nucleotides: TGTGCCAGCAGCTTAGAGGGACAGGGATGGTACGAGCAGTACTTC.

V and J are TRBV30 and TRBJ1-2; weak D call: TRBD1 (5 bases). Germline CDR1 reads GTSNPN; CDR2 reads SVGIG (reference sequence). The CDR3 runs to 12 residues. The ends were cut back, 4 bases at V and 12 bases at J, with 18 bases in the middle. DNA for the CDR3: TGTGCCTGGACCCACGGAGTGGCGGGGGACACCTTC. Its protein is CAWTHGVAGDTF.

This clone was seen only a few times. The chain is built from TRBV12-2 and TRBJ2-1; TRBD2, the table's D call, was not compared with the DNA. TRBV12-2 is listed as a pseudogene. This CDR3 region has 15 residues. The CDR3 sequence is CASRSRGNSYNEQFF. Here the CDR3 DNA reads TGTGCAAGTCGCTCTCGGGGTAACTCCTACAATGAGCAGTTCTTC.

The gene calls are TRBV12-3 or TRBV12-4 and TRBJ2-5; D uncertain. V dropped 7 bases and J dropped 3 bases, with 12 bases sitting between them. There are 13 residues in the CDR3. CDR3 sequence: CASILGVEETQYF. The CDR3 DNA is TGTGCCAGCATTCTTGGTGTAGAAGAGACCCAGTACTTC.

The chain uses TRBV19 and TRBJ2-1; TRBD2 matches 11 bases. Germline lookup yields CDR1 LNHDA and CDR2 SQIVND (reference sequence). The CDR3 spans 16 residues. With V trimmed by 3 bases and J by 2 bases, 3 bases remained unmatched. CDR3 coding DNA: TGTGCCAGTAGTATCTCTAGCGGGGGGCCCTACAATGAGCAGTTCTTC. It is translated as CASSISSGGPYNEQFF.

Details on this clone: Other nucleotide sequences from this sample produce the same CDR3. The chain links TRBV5-1 to TRBJ1-2, with a possible D match to TRBD1 (5 bases). The CDR3 sequence is 13 residues long. V was pared by 10 bases and J by 4 bases, with 17 bases between. The V gene's germline CDR1 is SGHRS and CDR2 YFSETQ. The chain's CDR3 is CAPRAGGGYGYTF. The CDR3 DNA reads as TGCGCCCCCAGGGCCGGGGGGGGCTATGGCTACACCTTC.

The rearrangement links TRBV7-2 to TRBJ1-6; 8 bases align to TRBD1. The CDR3 loop spans 15 amino acids. Germline V gene data show CDR1 as SGHTA and CDR2 as FQGNSA. The V gene end was trimmed by 4 bases and the J gene end by 16 bases; junction bases not matched to a gene: 15. Written as DNA, the CDR3 is TGTGCCAGCAGCTCCAGGACAGGGAGGGGACCTGAGCTCCACTTT. Protein sequence: CASSSRTGRGPELHF.

The chain uses TRBV30 and TRBJ2-5; tentatively, D is TRBD2 (6 bases). Between the trimmed V and J ends, which lost 2 bases and 5 bases, there was a span of 12 bases. CDR1 GTSNPN and CDR2 SVGIG come from the germline V gene (reference sequence). The CDR3 covers 13 residues. CDR3 residues: CAWSSGGIETQYF. The CDR3 nucleotides read TGTGCCTGGAGTTCCGGGGGAATTGAGACCCAGTACTTC.